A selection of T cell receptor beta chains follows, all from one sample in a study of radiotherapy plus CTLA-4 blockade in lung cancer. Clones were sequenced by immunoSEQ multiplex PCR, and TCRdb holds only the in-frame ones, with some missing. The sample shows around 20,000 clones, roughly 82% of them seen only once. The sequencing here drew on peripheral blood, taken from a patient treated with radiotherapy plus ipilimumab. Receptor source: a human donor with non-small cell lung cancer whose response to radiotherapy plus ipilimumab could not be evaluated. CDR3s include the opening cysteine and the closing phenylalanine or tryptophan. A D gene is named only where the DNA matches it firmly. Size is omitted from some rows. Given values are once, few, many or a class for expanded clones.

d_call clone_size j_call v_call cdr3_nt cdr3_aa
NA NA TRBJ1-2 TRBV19 TGTGCCAGTAGTATTCCGGGGGGAAACTATGGCTACACCTTC CASSIPGGNYGYTF
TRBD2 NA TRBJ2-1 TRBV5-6 TGTGCCAGCAGCCCGGGACTAGCGGGGCACAATGAGCAGTTCTTC CASSPGLAGHNEQFF
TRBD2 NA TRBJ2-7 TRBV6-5 TGTGCCAGCAGAGCCGGGACTAGCGTTGAGCAGTACTTC CASRAGTSVEQYF
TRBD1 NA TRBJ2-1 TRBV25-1 TGTGCCAGCAGTGTGGGACAGGGATACTCCTACAATGAGCAGTTCTTC CASSVGQGYSYNEQFF
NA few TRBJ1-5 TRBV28 TGTGCCAGCCAGAGGGGGGGGAAAAATCAGCCCCAGCATTTT CASQRGGKNQPQHF
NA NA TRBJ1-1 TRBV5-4 TGTGCCAGCAGCTCGGACAGCCTGAACACTGAAGCTTTCTTT CASSSDSLNTEAFF
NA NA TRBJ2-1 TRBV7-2 TGTGCCAGCAGCCCAGACAATGAGCAGTTCTTC CASSPDNEQFF
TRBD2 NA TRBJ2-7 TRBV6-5 TGTGCCAGCAGCCCTCTAGCGGGAAGGCGCCACGAGCAGTACTTC CASSPLAGRRHEQYF
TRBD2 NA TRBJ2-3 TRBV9 TGTGCCAGCAGCGTGACTAGCGGGAGGTCTGGAGATACGCAGTATTTT CASSVTSGRSGDTQYF
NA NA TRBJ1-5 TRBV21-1 TGTGCCAGCACCACCGGGACAGCTTATAGCAATCAGCCCCAGCATTTT CASTTGTAYSNQPQHF
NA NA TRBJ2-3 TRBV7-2 TGTGCCAGCAGCTTAAATGGAGGAGTCGGTTTGGGAGTTGATACGCAGTATTTT CASSLNGGVGLGVDTQYF
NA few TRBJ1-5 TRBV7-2 TGTGCCAGCACCACTGTGGGGGGAGGGGGCAATCAGCCCCAGCATTTT CASTTVGGGGNQPQHF
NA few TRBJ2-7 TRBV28 TGTGCCACCCGCATAGGGGGGGGCTCCAGCGCCGAGCAGTACTTC CATRIGGGSSAEQYF
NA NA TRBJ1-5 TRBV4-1 TGCGCCAGCAGCCTATTCCCCTTCAGGGTTAGCAATCAGCCCCAGCATTTT CASSLFPFRVSNQPQHF
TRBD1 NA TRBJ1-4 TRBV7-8 TGTGCCAGCAGCCGACAGGGCGGTGAAAAACTGTTTTTT CASSRQGGEKLFF
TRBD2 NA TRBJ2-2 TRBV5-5 TGTGCCAGCAGCTTGGGTCCGGGACTAGCGGGACTAGGACTGTTTTTT CASSLGPGLAGLGLFF
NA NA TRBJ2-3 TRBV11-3 TGTGCCAGCAGCTTAGATGGGAGACCAAATACGCAGTATTTT CASSLDGRPNTQYF
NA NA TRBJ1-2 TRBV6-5 TGTGCCAGCAGCACCCTCCGCGGGGGGCCCTATGGCTACACCTTC CASSTLRGGPYGYTF
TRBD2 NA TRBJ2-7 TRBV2 TGTGCCAGCAGGAATAGCGGGGGGTCGCGCGAGCAGTACTTC CASRNSGGSREQYF
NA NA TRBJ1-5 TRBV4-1 TGCGCCAGCAGCCAATCTCCGGGAGGCAATCAGCCCCAGCATTTT CASSQSPGGNQPQHF
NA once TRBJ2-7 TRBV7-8 TGTGCCAGCAACCCTGGACAGATGATTTTGGCCGAGCAGTACTTC CASNPGQMILAEQYF
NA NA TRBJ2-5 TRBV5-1 TGCGCCAGCAGCTCAACAGGGAAACAAGAGACCCAGTACTTC CASSSTGKQETQYF
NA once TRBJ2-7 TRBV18 TGTGCCAGCTCACCGGGGGGTACCTACGAGCAGTACTTC CASSPGGTYEQYF
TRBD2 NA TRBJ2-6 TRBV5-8 TGTGCCAGCAGACCCTCCGGGACTAGCGGGGGCCTTCGGGGGGCCAACGTCCTGACTTTC CASRPSGTSGGLRGANVLTF
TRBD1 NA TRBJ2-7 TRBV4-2 TGTGCCAGCAGCCAAGTGGACAGGGGATACGAGCAGTACTTC CASSQVDRGYEQYF
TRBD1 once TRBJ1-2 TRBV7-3 TGTGCCAGCAGCCTGACAGGGGATGGGAACTATGGCTACACCTTC CASSLTGDGNYGYTF
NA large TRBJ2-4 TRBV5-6 TGTGCCAGCAGCAACGGTCGCTTCGGGGTTTTTCAGTACTTC CASSNGRFGVFQYF
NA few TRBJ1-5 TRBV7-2 TGTGCCAGCAGCCCTACAGGGTATAGCAATCAGCCCCAGCATTTT CASSPTGYSNQPQHF